The text below deals with one TCR beta chain. The CDR3 has 15 amino acids. Germline CDR1 and CDR2: MDHEN and SYDVKM. Trimming took 7 bases from V and 12 from J; bases not matched to a gene: 17. The data stem from a study of blood T cell repertoires in COVID-19. Study-wide background: Acute and convalescent COVID-19 specimens originated in the United States, Italy and Spain.

In the original analysis: For nucleated cells, counts were estimated from reference gene primer amplification. Assay used: immunoSEQ multiplex PCR; TCRdb lists only in-frame clones, some missing. V, J and clone size are taken as reported in that table, and D and trimming were inferred from the DNA itself. The sample has 60,000 or so clones; 80% to 95% are singletons. This chain links TRBV28 with TRBJ2-1; 8 positions agree with TRBD2. The sequence was obtained from a human donor with active COVID-19. The donor label of this sample is uncertain. Sequencing was done on a sample of peripheral blood. The CDR3 reads CASISGGSGTPGQFF. The DNA for the CDR3 is TGTGCCAGCATCTCCGGGGGTAGCGGGACGCCGGGGCAGTTCTTC.